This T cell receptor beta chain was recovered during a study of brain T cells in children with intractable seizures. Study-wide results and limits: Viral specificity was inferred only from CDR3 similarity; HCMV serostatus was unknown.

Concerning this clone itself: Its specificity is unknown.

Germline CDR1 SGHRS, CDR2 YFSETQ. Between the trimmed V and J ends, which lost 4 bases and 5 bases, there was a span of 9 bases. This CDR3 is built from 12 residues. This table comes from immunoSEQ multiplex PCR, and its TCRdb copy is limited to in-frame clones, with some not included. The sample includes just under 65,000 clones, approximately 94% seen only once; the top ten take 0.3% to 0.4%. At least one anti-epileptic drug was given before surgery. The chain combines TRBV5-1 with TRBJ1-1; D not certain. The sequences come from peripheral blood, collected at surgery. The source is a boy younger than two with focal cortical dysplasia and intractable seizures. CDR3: CASSPGGTEAFF. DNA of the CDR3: TGCGCCAGCAGCCCCGGTGGAACTGAAGCTTTCTTT. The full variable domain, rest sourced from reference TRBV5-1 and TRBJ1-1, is KAGVTQTPRYLIKTRGQQVTLSCSPISGHRSVSWYQQTPGQGLQFLFEYFSETQRNKGNFPGRFSGRQFSNSRSEMNVSTLELGDSALYLCASSPGGTEAFFGQGTRLTVV.